The T cell receptor beta chain described here comes from a study of shared clonotypes between healthy human individuals. Whole-study context: The donor pool was made up of two women and a few men aged 18 to 49.

Trimming stripped 3 bases from V and 2 bases from J, with 10 bases between. The germline V gene has CDR1 MNHEY and CDR2 SMNVEV (reference sequence). The CDR3 spans 15 residues. Naive-designated CD8 cells lacked CD45RO, were positively enriched for CCR7, and omitted terminally differentiated effector memory CD45RA+ cells. Remarks on this clone: Other DNA sequences from this sample encode an identical CDR3 as well.

Sequenced by immunoSEQ multiplex PCR; TCRdb stores in-frame clones only, minus some. Here the sample spans about 2 million clones, roughly 95% being singletons. The clonotype comes from a man aged 18 to 30 in good health. V usage is TRBV27 and J usage is TRBJ2-2; D is perhaps TRBD1 (6 bases). The sample consisted of naive CD8+ T cells sorted from blood. For the CDR3, the DNA is TGTGCCAGCAGTTTTGTGGGGGCAAACACCGGGGAGCTGTTTTTT. As protein: CASSFVGANTGELFF.